This TCR beta chain is from a study of blood T cell repertoires in COVID-19. Overall study: Italy, Spain and the United States were the sources of the convalescent and acute COVID-19 samples. PBMCs, B-cell-depleted T cells, or T cells were the source of the cDNA or gDNA that made up the material.

Germline loops: CDR1 MNHEY, CDR2 SVGEGT. The CDR3 length is 16 residues. Losses at the gene ends were 5 bases for V and 5 bases for J; bases not matched to a gene: 11. In the original processing: Amplification of reference gene primers provided the estimated nucleated cell counts. The data were produced by immunoSEQ multiplex PCR, yet TCRdb's version contains in-frame clones alone and is incomplete. Clonal size and the V and J genes are those of that table, whereas D and trimming came from the DNA. This sample has roughly 200,000 clones; 85% to 90% occur once, and the top ten carry over 15%. Seattle's enrolled individuals joined amid active infection and were then monitored longitudinally.

The sample comprised peripheral blood. The sequence was collected from a person between 70 and 80 years old with COVID-19, enrolled during active disease. V gene TRBV6-2 or TRBV6-3 combines with J gene TRBJ1-5; 8 bases map to TRBD1. The chain's CDR3 is CASSPSGQGAHQPQHF. The CDR3 DNA reads as TGTGCCAGCAGTCCCTCAGGGCAGGGGGCACATCAGCCCCAGCATTTT.